One sample yielded the 9 T cell receptor beta chains listed below, sequenced in a study of blood T cell repertoires in COVID-19. TCRdb's table, derived via immunoSEQ multiplex PCR, lists solely in-frame clones and lacks some. The sample has 300,000 to 400,000 clones, 88% seen once. The source material was PBMCs or T cells enriched from blood (not recorded which). The receptor source for this set is a woman in her thirties with acute COVID-19.

The chain has TRBV6-5 and TRBJ2-6, with D uncertain. Germline CDR1 is MNHEY and CDR2 is SVGAGI. The V gene lost 6 bases and the J gene lost 2 bases, with 5 bases spanning the gap. This CDR3 is built from 13 residues. The CDR3 bases are TGTGCCAGCAGGTCCGCTGGGGCCAACGTCCTGACTTTC. Its translation: CASRSAGANVLTF.

CDR3 nucleotides: TGTGCCAGTAGTAAAATTAGCGGGGTAAGCTCCTACAATGAGCAGTTCTTC. Amino acid sequence: CASSKISGVSSYNEQFF. The chain recombines TRBV19 with TRBJ2-1, with 8 bases aligning to TRBD2. V was pared by 4 bases and J by 0 bases, with 8 bases of the junction left unmatched. This CDR3 region has 17 residues. CDR1 is LNHDA, CDR2 SQIVND, per germline (reference sequence).

V gene TRBV25-1 combines with J gene TRBJ2-7; D might be TRBD2 (7 bases). The CDR3 totals 14 residues. From germline, CDR1 is MGHDK and CDR2 SYGVNS. The germline V and J ends were trimmed by 6 bases and 1 base, with 13 bases remaining between them. The CDR3 DNA follows: TGTGCCAGCAGCGGGGGGCTGGGATCCTACGAGCAGTACTTC. It translates to CASSGGLGSYEQYF.

V usage is TRBV10-3 and J usage is TRBJ2-3; 7 nucleotides agree with TRBD2. The germline CDR1 and CDR2 sequences are ENHRY and SYGVKD. The CDR3 has 14 residues. After removal of 3 bases from V and 3 bases from J, the junction contained 3 bases not matched to a gene. CDR3 DNA: TGTGCCATCAGTGAATCCGGGGGGACAGATACGCAGTATTTT. Its translation: CAISESGGTDTQYF.

This sequence joins TRBV7-8 and TRBJ2-7; D is possibly TRBD2 (6 bases). CDR1 and CDR2 from the germline V gene are SGHVS and FQNEAQ. The V gene lost 5 bases and the J gene lost 6 bases, with 23 bases spanning the gap. The CDR3 runs 16 residues. The CDR3 reads CASSPLNLGRLSEQYF. The CDR3 region has the DNA TGTGCCAGCAGCCCGCTCAACCTTGGGAGGCTCTCCGAGCAGTACTTC.

The V gene is TRBV29-1, the J gene TRBJ1-1; perhaps TRBD1 as D (5 bases). V was clipped by 6 bases and J by 0 bases, with 14 bases between them. Germline CDR1 and CDR2: SQVTM and ANQGSEA. This CDR3 is 14 amino acids long. The CDR3 sequence is CSVRGTSMNTEAFF. CDR3 in DNA: TGCAGCGTCCGAGGGACTTCAATGAACACTGAAGCTTTCTTT.

The chain combines TRBV18 with TRBJ1-3; 9 bases align to TRBD1. The germline gives CDR1 KGHSH, CDR2 LQKENI. J gave up 3 bases and V 4 bases, and 7 bases lay outside the gene matches. The CDR3 is 16 amino acids. CDR3 sequence: CASSLSRDRDGNTIYF. The CDR3, as DNA: TGTGCCAGCTCACTTTCCCGGGACAGGGATGGAAACACCATATATTTT.

The genes are TRBV2 and TRBJ2-1; 7 bases line up with TRBD1. Losses at the gene ends were 10 bases for V and 6 bases for J; bases not matched to a gene: 9. Germline V gene sequence: CDR1 SNHLY, CDR2 FYNNEI. CDR3 length: 13 residues. CDR3 DNA: TGTGCCACCAGACAGGGTACGGGCAATGAGCAGTTCTTC. It codes for CATRQGTGNEQFF.

This rearrangement joins TRBV24-1 to TRBJ2-1, with TRBD1 as a possible D gene (6 bases). The germline V gene has CDR1 KGHDR and CDR2 SFDVKD. V was pared by 2 bases and J by 11 bases, with 12 bases between. The CDR3 has 13 residues. The DNA of the CDR3 is TGTGCCACCAGTGATTGGCAAGGACAGAAGCAGTTCTTC. It encodes CATSDWQGQKQFF.